This TCR beta chain emerged from a study of blood T cells in healthy people across ages. Sample-barcoded 5' priming and a J-beta primer mix drove a second PCR of 7 to 11 cycles. Every sample gave at least 2.5 million paired-end reads containing CDR3. TCRdb reprocessed the 5' RACE reads with MiXCR, giving one entry per CDR3 protein. Of 1,500,000 or so distinct CDR3 sequences in the sample, almost 60% were seen once. Points on this clonotype: Compared with germline, one end of the junction differs, possibly owing to a read error.

Germline-derived CDR1 and CDR2 are MNHNS and SASEGT. The CDR3 covers 16 residues. The individuals who served as donors were healthy Caucasians living in Russia, aged roughly 6 to 95. The TCR was taken from a man aged 18 to 29 in good health. Sequenced material: blood. V and J are TRBV6-1 and TRBJ1-4; D is undetermined. The CDR3 here is CASREGWLLSREKLFF. For the CDR3, the DNA is TGTGCCAGCCGTGAAGGATGGCTCCTCTCTAGAGAAAAGCTGTTTTTT.